This T cell receptor beta chain stems from a study of long-term antiretroviral therapy in people with HIV. Specimens retained about 0.95-11 million cryopreserved PBMC preceding DNA extraction. Of note for this clone: Antigen unknown.

They ran version v3.0 of the immunoSEQ assay at survey level. Sequencing used immunoSEQ multiplex PCR; TCRdb keeps in-frame clones, though not all of them. The sample records around 16,000 clones, about four fifths being singletons. Overall study results and limits: Pre-ART expanded clones dominated the repertoire at every time point. From the mid-2000s to the late 2010s, blood was obtained, possibly while participants received older ART regimens. Although diversity increased after ART, it remained lower than in transplant donor controls.

Here the sequenced sample was unsorted PBMCs, taken 3.2 years after starting antiretroviral therapy. The receptor's source is a woman aged 40 to 50 with HIV.

CDR3 coding DNA: TGTGCCAGCAGTTTGACTAGCTATGAGCAGTTCTTC. Protein: CASSLTSYEQFF. The V gene is TRBV6-1, the J gene TRBJ2-1, with 7 bases fitting TRBD2. V was clipped by 5 bases and J by 8 bases; unmatched bases: 3. CDR1 is MNHNS, CDR2 SASEGT, per germline. This CDR3 region has 12 residues.